Described below is a single TCR beta chain sequence and its context. The data were obtained in a study of blood T cell repertoires in COVID-19. Whole-study context: Researchers got acute and convalescent COVID-19 samples from the United States, Italy and Spain.

In the authors' methods: How many nucleated cells were present was estimated from reference gene primer amplification. Produced via immunoSEQ multiplex PCR; TCRdb's table is partial and in-frame only. That table furnishes V, J and clone size, whereas the DNA furnished D and trimming. The data hold about 58,000 clones, with less than 90% observed a single time. Sequenced: peripheral blood. This clonotype was sampled from a woman aged 70-85 years with active COVID-19.

The CDR3 DNA reads as TGTGCCAGCAGCTGGGACAGGGTAACTGAAGCTTTCTTT. Translating gives CASSWDRVTEAFF. The V gene is TRBV5-6, the J gene TRBJ1-1, with 9 bases fitting TRBD1. Germline CDR1 reads SGHDT; CDR2 reads YYEEEE. CDR3 length: 13 residues. Trimming removed 3 bases from V and 5 bases from J; junction bases left unmatched: 2.